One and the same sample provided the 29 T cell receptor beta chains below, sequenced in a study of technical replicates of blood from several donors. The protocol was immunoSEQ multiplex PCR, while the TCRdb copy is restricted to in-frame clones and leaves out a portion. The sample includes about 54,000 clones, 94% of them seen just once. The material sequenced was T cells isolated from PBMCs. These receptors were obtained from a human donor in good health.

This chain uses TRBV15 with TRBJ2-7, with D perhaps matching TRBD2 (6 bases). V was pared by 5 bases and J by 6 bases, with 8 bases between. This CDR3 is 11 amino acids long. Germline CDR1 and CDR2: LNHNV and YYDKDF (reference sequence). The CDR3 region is CATSGGVEQYF. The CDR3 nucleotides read TGTGCCACCAGCGGCGGGGTCGAGCAGTACTTC.

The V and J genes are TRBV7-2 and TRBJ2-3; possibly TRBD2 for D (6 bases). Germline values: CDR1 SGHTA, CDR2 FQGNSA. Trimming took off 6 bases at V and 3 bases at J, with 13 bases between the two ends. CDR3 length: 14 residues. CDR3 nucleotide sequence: TGTGCCAGCAGGGATGGGGGACTTACAGATACGCAGTATTTT. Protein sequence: CASRDGGLTDTQYF. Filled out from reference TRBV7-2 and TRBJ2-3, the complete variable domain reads GAGVSQSPSNKVTEKGKDVELRCDPISGHTALYWYRQSLGQGLEFLIYFQGNSAPDKSGLPSDRFSAERTGGSVSTLTIQRTQQEDSAVYLCASRDGGLTDTQYFGPGTRLTVL.

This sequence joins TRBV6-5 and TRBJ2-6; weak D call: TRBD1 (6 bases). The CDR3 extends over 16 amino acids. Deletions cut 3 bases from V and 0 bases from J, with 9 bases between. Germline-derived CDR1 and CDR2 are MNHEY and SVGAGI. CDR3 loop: CASSYTQGSGANVLTF. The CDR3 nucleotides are TGTGCCAGCAGTTATACACAGGGCTCTGGGGCCAACGTCCTGACTTTC.

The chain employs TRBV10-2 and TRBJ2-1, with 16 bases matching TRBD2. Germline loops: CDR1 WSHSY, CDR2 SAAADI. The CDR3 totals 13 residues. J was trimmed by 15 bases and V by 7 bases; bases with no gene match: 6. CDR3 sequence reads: CASIGTSGGALFF. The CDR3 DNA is TGCGCCAGCATCGGGACTAGCGGGGGGGCCCTGTTCTTC.

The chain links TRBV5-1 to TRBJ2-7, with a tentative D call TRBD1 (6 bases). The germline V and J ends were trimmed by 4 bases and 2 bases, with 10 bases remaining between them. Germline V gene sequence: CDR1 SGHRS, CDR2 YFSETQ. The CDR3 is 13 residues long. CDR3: CASSPGTTYEQYF. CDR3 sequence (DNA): TGCGCCAGCAGCCCAGGGACAACCTACGAGCAGTACTTC.

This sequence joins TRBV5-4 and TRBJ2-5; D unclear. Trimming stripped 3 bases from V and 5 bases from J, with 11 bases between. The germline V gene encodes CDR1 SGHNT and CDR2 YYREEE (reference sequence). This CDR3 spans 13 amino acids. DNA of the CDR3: TGTGCCAGCAGCTCCGACTGGCAGGAGACCCAGTACTTC. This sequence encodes CASSSDWQETQYF. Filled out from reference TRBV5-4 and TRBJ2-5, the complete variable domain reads ETGVTQSPTHLIKTRGQQVTLRCSSQSGHNTVSWYQQALGQGPQFIFQYYREEENGRGNFPPRFSGLQFPNYSSELNVNALELDDSALYLCASSSDWQETQYFGPGTRLLVL.

The CDR3 here is CASSPGWVEQYF. Here the CDR3 DNA reads TGTGCCAGCAGCCCCGGGTGGGTCGAGCAGTACTTC. The V gene is TRBV11-2, the J gene TRBJ2-7, with D unresolved. This CDR3 is 12 amino acids long. V was trimmed by 5 bases and J by 6 bases, leaving 11 bases between them. Germline V lookup: CDR1 SGHAT, CDR2 FQNNGV.

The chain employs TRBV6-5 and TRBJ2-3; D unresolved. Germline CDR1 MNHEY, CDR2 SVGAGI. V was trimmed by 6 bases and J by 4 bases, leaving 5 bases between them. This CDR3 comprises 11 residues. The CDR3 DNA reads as TGTGCCAGCAGGAGAGCAGATACGCAGTATTTT. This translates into CASRRADTQYF.

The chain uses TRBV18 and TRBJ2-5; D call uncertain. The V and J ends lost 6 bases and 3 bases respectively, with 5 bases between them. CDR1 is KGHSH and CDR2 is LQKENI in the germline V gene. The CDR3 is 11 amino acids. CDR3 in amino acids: CASSLEETQYF. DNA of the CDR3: TGTGCCAGCTCTCTCGAAGAGACCCAGTACTTC.

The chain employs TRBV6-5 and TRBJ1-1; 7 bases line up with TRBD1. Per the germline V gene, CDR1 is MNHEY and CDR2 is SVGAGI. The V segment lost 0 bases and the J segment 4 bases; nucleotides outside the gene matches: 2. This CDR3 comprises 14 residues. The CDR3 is CASSYSNRGTEAFF. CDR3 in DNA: TGTGCCAGCAGTTACTCGAACAGGGGCACTGAAGCTTTCTTT.

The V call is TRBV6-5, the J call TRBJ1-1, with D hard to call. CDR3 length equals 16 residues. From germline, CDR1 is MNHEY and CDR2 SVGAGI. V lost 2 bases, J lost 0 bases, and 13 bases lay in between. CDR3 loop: CASSYQSGIMNTEAFF. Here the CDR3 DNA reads TGTGCCAGCAGTTACCAGTCAGGAATTATGAACACTGAAGCTTTCTTT.

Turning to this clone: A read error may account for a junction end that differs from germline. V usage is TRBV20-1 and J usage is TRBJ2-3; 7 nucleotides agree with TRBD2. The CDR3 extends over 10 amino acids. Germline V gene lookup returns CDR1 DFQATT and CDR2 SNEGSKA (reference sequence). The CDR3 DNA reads TGCAGTGCTAGAGAGGCGGGAGTGGTTTTT. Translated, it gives CSAREAGVVF.

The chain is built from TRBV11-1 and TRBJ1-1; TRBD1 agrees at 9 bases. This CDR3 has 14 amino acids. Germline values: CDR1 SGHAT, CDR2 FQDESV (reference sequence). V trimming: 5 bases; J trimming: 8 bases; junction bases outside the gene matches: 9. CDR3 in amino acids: CASSPQQGAPEAFF. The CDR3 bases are TGTGCCAGCAGCCCTCAACAGGGGGCCCCAGAAGCTTTCTTT.

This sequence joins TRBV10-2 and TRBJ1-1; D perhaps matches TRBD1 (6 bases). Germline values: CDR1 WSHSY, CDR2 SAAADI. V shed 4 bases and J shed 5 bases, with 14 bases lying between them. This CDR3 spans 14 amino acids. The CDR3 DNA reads TGCGCCAGCAGTGGTCAGGTTACAGGGACTGAAGCTTTCTTT. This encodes CASSGQVTGTEAFF.

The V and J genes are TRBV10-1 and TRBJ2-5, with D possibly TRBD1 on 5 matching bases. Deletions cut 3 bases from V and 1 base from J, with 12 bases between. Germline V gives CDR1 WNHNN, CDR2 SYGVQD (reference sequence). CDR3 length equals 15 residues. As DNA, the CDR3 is TGCGCCAGCAGTGAACAAGGGGTTCGCCAAGAGACCCAGTACTTC. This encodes CASSEQGVRQETQYF.

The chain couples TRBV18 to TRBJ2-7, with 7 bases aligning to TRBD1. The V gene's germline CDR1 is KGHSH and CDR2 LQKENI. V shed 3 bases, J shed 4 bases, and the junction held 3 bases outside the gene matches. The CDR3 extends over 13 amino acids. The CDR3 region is CASSPGTVYEQYF. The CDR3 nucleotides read TGTGCCAGCTCACCGGGGACAGTGTACGAGCAGTACTTC.

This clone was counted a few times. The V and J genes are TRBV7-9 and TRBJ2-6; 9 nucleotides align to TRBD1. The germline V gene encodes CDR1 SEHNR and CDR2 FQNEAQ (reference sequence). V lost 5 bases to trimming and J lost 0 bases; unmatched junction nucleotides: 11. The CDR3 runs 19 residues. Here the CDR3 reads CASSPWTGALNSGANVLTF. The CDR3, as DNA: TGTGCCAGCAGCCCCTGGACAGGGGCACTTAACTCTGGGGCCAACGTCCTGACTTTC.

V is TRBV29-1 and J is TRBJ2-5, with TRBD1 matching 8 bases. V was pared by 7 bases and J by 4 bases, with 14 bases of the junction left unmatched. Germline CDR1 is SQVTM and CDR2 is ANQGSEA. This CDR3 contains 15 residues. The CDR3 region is CSASTSTGEGETQYF. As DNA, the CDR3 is TGCAGCGCGTCAACATCGACAGGGGAAGGAGAGACCCAGTACTTC.

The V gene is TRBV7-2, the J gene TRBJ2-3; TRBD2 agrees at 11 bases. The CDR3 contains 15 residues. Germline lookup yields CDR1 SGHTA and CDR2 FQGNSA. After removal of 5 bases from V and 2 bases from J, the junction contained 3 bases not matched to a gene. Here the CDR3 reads CASSRLAGSTDTQYF. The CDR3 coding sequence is TGTGCCAGCAGCCGACTAGCGGGATCCACAGATACGCAGTATTTT. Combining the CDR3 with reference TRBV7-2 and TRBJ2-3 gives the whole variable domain GAGVSQSPSNKVTEKGKDVELRCDPISGHTALYWYRQSLGQGLEFLIYFQGNSAPDKSGLPSDRFSAERTGGSVSTLTIQRTQQEDSAVYLCASSRLAGSTDTQYFGPGTRLTVL.

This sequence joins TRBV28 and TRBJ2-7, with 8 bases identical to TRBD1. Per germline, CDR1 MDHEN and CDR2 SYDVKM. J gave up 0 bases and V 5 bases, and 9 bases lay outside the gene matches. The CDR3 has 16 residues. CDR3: CASSPGDRPSSYEQYF. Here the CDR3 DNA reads TGTGCCAGCAGTCCAGGGGACAGGCCTAGCTCCTACGAGCAGTACTTC.

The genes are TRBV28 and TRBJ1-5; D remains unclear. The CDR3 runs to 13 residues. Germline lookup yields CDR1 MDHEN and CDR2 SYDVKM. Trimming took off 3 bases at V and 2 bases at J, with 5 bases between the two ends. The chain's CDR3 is CASSFAGNQPQHF. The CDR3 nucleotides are TGTGCCAGCAGTTTCGCAGGCAATCAGCCCCAGCATTTT.

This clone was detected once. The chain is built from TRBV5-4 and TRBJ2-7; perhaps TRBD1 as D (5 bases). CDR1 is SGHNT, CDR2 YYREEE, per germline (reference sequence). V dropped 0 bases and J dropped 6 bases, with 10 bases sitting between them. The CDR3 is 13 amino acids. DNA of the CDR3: TGTGCCAGCAGCTTGGTCCAGGGCGGCGAGCAGTACTTC. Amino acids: CASSLVQGGEQYF.

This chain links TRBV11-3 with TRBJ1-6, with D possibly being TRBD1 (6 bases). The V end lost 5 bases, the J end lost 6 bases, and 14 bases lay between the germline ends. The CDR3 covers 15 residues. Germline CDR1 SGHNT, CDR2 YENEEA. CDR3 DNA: TGTGCCAGCAGCCCCGGACAGCTACCTAATTCACCCCTCCACTTT. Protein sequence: CASSPGQLPNSPLHF.

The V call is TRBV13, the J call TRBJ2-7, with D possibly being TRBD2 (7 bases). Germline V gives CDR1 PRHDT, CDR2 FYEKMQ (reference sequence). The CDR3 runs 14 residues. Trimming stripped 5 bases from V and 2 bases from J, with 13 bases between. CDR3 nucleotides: TGTGCCAGCAGCCCCGAGGGGGGGGCCTACGAGCAGTACTTC. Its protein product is CASSPEGGAYEQYF.

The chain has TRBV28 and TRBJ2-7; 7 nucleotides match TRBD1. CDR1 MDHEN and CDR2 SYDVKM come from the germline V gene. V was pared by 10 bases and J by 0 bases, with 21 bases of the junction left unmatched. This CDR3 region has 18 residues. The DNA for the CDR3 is TGTGCCACCTCCACCATTAGACAGGGCGCTAGGAGCTCCTACGAGCAGTACTTC. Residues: CATSTIRQGARSSYEQYF. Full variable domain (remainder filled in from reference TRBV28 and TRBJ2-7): DVKVTQSSRYLVKRTGEKVFLECVQDMDHENMFWYRQDPGLGLRLIYFSYDVKMKEKGDIPEGYSVSREKKERFSLILESASTNQTSMYLCATSTIRQGARSSYEQYFGPGTRLTVT.

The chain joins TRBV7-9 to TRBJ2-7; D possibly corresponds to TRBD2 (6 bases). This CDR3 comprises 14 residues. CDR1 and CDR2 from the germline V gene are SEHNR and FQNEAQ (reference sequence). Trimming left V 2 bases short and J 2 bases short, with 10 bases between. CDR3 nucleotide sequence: TGTGCCAGCAGCTTATACGGGAGACCCTACGAGCAGTACTTC. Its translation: CASSLYGRPYEQYF.

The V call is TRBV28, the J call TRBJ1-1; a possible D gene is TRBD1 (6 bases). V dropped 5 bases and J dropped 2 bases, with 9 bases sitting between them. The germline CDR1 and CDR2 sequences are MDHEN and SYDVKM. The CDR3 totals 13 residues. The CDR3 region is CASSPGQNTEAFF. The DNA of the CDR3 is TGTGCCAGCAGTCCGGGACAAAACACTGAAGCTTTCTTT.

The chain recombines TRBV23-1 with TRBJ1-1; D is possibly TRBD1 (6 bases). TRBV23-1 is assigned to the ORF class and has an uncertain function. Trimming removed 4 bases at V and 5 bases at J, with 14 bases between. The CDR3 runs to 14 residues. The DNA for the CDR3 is TGCGCCAGCAGTCTCAGGGGATGGAAGACTGAAGCTTTCTTT. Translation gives CASSLRGWKTEAFF.

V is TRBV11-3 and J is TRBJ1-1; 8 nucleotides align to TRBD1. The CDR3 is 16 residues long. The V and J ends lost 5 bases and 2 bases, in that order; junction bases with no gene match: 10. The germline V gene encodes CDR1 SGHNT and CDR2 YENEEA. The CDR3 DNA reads TGTGCCAGCAGCCAAGGACAGGGTAGATTTAACACTGAAGCTTTCTTT. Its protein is CASSQGQGRFNTEAFF.